This T cell receptor beta chain stems from a study of identical twins. Via MiXCR, TCRdb re-called the 5' RACE reads, giving one row per CDR3 protein. The sample shows about 530,000 distinct CDR3 sequences, roughly 15% of them seen only once. The same sample was also studied in work on yellow fever vaccine responses in identical twins.

Sequencing was carried out using CD4+ T cells sorted from blood. The TCR comes from a woman aged 18-35 years in good health.

For the CDR3, the DNA is TGCAGTGCTAGAACAGGGCCAGATACGCAGTATTTT. It is translated as CSARTGPDTQYF. The chain couples TRBV20-1 to TRBJ2-3; D may be TRBD1 (6 bases). Trimming removed 2 bases from V and 4 bases from J, with 7 bases in between. Germline V gene sequence: CDR1 DFQATT, CDR2 SNEGSKA (reference sequence). There are 12 residues in the CDR3.